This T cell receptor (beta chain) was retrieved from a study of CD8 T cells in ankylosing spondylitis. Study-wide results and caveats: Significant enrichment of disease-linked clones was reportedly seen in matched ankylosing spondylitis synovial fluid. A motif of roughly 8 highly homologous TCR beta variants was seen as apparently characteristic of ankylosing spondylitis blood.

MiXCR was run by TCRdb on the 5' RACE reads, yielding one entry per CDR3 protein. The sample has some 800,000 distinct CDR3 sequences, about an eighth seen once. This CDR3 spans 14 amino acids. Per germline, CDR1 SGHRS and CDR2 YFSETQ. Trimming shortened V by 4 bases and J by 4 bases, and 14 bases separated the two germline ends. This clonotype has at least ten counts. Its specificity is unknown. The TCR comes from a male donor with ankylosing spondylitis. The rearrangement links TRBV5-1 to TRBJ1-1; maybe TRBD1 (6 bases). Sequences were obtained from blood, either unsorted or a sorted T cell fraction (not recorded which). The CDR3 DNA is TGCGCCAGCAGCCGCGGACAGTCGGGCACTGAAGCTTTCTTT. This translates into CASSRGQSGTEAFF.